This T cell receptor beta chain is drawn from a study of blood T cell repertoires in COVID-19. Measured with immunoSEQ multiplex PCR; TCRdb has only the in-frame clones, and not every one. This repertoire shows over 150,000 clones, 85% found once; its top ten account for around 1.1%. This clone has a single count. From germline, CDR1 is SGHTA and CDR2 FQGTGA. This CDR3 is 11 amino acids long. Trimming pared 6 bases from V and 7 bases from J, leaving 7 bases between. This chain joins TRBV7-3 and TRBJ2-1; TRBD2 is a possible D gene (5 bases). The sequencing sample was made of peripheral blood. The receptor was derived from a man in his forties or fifties with acute or convalescent COVID-19. The CDR3 DNA reads TGTGCCAGCAGTACGGGGAATGAGCAGTTCTTC. Translation: CASSTGNEQFF.